These 26 T cell receptor beta chains share one sample of origin, sequenced in a study of blood T cell dynamics during melanoma immunotherapy. Time point meaning: pre-treatment baseline. Measured with immunoSEQ multiplex PCR; TCRdb has only the in-frame clones, and not every one. The sample consists of around 13,000 clones, about four fifths of them appearing once. Material: blood, obtained from a patient treated with checkpoint blockade. These receptors were taken from a human donor with melanoma.

This clone is a singleton in its sample. V gene TRBV19 combines with J gene TRBJ2-3; D unresolved. The CDR3 is 15 residues long. Between the trimmed V and J ends, which lost 7 bases and 0 bases, there was a span of 14 bases. Germline-derived CDR1 and CDR2 are LNHDA and SQIVND (reference sequence). CDR3 nucleotides: TGTGCCAGTACCCTAGACGGAACTAGCACAGATACGCAGTATTTT. This sequence encodes CASTLDGTSTDTQYF.

This clone was detected once. This rearrangement joins TRBV19 to TRBJ2-7; 11 bases align to TRBD1. V was clipped by 6 bases and J by 4 bases; unmatched bases: 8. The length of the CDR3 is 15 residues. Germline CDR1 LNHDA, CDR2 SQIVND (reference sequence). CDR3 bases: TGTGCCAGTAGGAGAGGGACAGGGGGGCAATACGAGCAGTACTTC. Its protein product is CASRRGTGGQYEQYF. The full variable domain, in which reference TRBV19 and TRBJ2-7 provide the parts outside the CDR3, is DGGITQSPKYLFRKEGQNVTLSCEQNLNHDAMYWYRQDPGQGLRLIYYSQIVNDFQKGDIAEGYSVSREKKESFPLTVTSAQKNPTAFYLCASRRGTGGQYEQYFGPGTRLTVT.

V and J are TRBV30 and TRBJ2-7; D unclear. The CDR3 has 15 residues. Trimming took off 4 bases at V and 0 bases at J, with 16 bases between the two ends. Germline V gene lookup returns CDR1 GTSNPN and CDR2 SVGIG (reference sequence). CDR3 protein: CAWNPRGGSSYEQYF. The CDR3 nucleotides are TGTGCCTGGAACCCGCGAGGCGGCAGCTCCTACGAGCAGTACTTC. The full variable domain, in which reference TRBV30 and TRBJ2-7 provide the parts outside the CDR3, is SQTIHQWPATLVQPVGSPLSLECTVEGTSNPNLYWYRQAAGRGLQLLFYSVGIGQISSEVPQNLSASRPQDRQFILSSKKLLLSDSGFYLCAWNPRGGSSYEQYFGPGTRLTVT.

The chain recombines TRBV7-9 with TRBJ2-5; maybe TRBD1 (6 bases). V lost 3 bases and J 5 bases, leaving 10 bases between the germline ends. CDR1 and CDR2 from the germline V gene are SEHNR and FQNEAQ (reference sequence). This CDR3 is built from 13 residues. The chain's CDR3 is CASSFGGAETQYF. DNA of the CDR3: TGTGCCAGCAGCTTTGGGGGCGCGGAGACCCAGTACTTC.

This clone has just one count. The chain uses TRBV5-6 and TRBJ2-7; D gene unclear. Germline-derived CDR1 and CDR2 are SGHDT and YYEEEE. V lost 0 bases, J lost 0 bases, and 7 bases lay in between. The CDR3 covers 14 residues. DNA of the CDR3: TGTGCCAGCAGCTTGGAAGGCAGCTCCTACGAGCAGTACTTC. This gives the protein CASSLEGSSYEQYF. Based on the CDR3 plus reference TRBV5-6 and TRBJ2-7, the full variable domain is DAGVTQSPTHLIKTRGQQVTLRCSPKSGHDTVSWYQQALGQGPQFIFQYYEEEERQRGNFPDRFSGHQFPNYSSELNVNALLLGDSALYLCASSLEGSSYEQYFGPGTRLTVT.

The chain employs TRBV28 and TRBJ1-6; TRBD1 aligns across 8 bases. V trimming: 3 bases; J trimming: 9 bases; junction bases outside the gene matches: 4. Germline V CDR1 and CDR2: MDHEN, SYDVKM. This CDR3 region has 14 residues. In DNA form, the CDR3 reads TGTGCCAGCAGTTTCACAGGGGGTGGTTCACCCCTCCACTTT. The encoded protein is CASSFTGGGSPLHF.

This clone appeared once. The rearrangement uses TRBV5-4 and TRBJ2-2; D is uncertain. V dropped 0 bases and J dropped 6 bases, with 6 bases sitting between them. The CDR3 is 13 amino acids. Germline lookup yields CDR1 SGHNT and CDR2 YYREEE (reference sequence). The CDR3 DNA reads TGTGCCAGCAGCTTGGTGGGCGCCGGGGAGCTGTTTTTT. Protein sequence: CASSLVGAGELFF.

In this sample, this clone turned up a few times. The V gene is TRBV4-2, the J gene TRBJ1-6; no clear D gene. From germline, CDR1 is LGHNA and CDR2 YNFKEQ. The CDR3 length is 16 residues. V lost 1 base and J lost 5, with 12 bases in between. The CDR3 is CASSQGSGTNNSPLHF. The CDR3 DNA sequence: TGTGCCAGCAGCCAAGGGTCCGGCACAAATAATTCACCCCTCCACTTT.

The V gene is TRBV7-6, the J gene TRBJ2-1; D assignment may be TRBD1 or TRBD2 (6 bases each). Germline V lookup: CDR1 SGHVS, CDR2 FNYEAQ. The CDR3 covers 12 residues. Deletions cut 5 bases from V and 8 bases from J, with 10 bases between. CDR3 DNA: TGTGCCAGCAGCCAGAGGGGGGATGAGCAGTTCTTC. It codes for CASSQRGDEQFF.

On this clone: An end of the junction does not agree with germline; a read error may underlie this. V is TRBV29-1 and J is TRBJ1-2; the D gene is possibly TRBD1 (5 bases). Germline values: CDR1 SQVTM, CDR2 ANQGSEA. CDR3 length: 14 amino acids. Here the CDR3 DNA reads TGCAGCGCTGAAGGGGCCCCTCCTAACTATGGCTACACCTTC. The encoded protein is CSAEGAPPNYGYTF. Drawing the rest from reference TRBV29-1 and TRBJ1-2, the complete variable domain is SAVISQKPSRDICQRGTSLTIQCQVDSQVTMMFWYRQQPGQSLTLIATANQGSEATYESGFVIDKFPISRPNLTFSTLTVSNMSPEDSSIYLCSAEGAPPNYGYTFGSGTRLTVV.

V is TRBV6-1 and J is TRBJ1-2; no clear D gene. V was cut by 1 base and J by 4 bases, with 13 bases left in between. This CDR3 spans 15 amino acids. Germline V gene lookup returns CDR1 MNHNS and CDR2 SASEGT. In DNA, the CDR3 is TGTGCCAGCAGTGAAGGAAAGAGGACGGCCTATGGCTACACCTTC. It encodes CASSEGKRTAYGYTF.

This chain joins TRBV6-5 and TRBJ1-1, with TRBD1 identical over 10 bases. The CDR3 extends over 15 amino acids. Germline trimming cut 6 bases from V and 5 bases from J; bases unmatched to any gene: 9. Germline CDR1 and CDR2: MNHEY and SVGAGI. The DNA of the CDR3 is TGTGCCAGCAGCGAAAGACAGGGGGCCGGGACTGAAGCTTTCTTT. It encodes CASSERQGAGTEAFF.

This rearrangement joins TRBV5-1 to TRBJ1-4, with TRBD1 matching 9 bases. Germline CDR1 and CDR2: SGHRS and YFSETQ. The CDR3 is 14 amino acids. The V segment lost 4 bases and the J segment 5 bases; nucleotides outside the gene matches: 3. The CDR3, as DNA: TGCGCCAGCAGCACGGACAGGGGCAATGAAAAACTGTTTTTT. Translated: CASSTDRGNEKLFF. Combining the CDR3 with reference TRBV5-1 and TRBJ1-4 gives the whole variable domain KAGVTQTPRYLIKTRGQQVTLSCSPISGHRSVSWYQQTPGQGLQFLFEYFSETQRNKGNFPGRFSGRQFSNSRSEMNVSTLELGDSALYLCASSTDRGNEKLFFGSGTQLSVL.

This chain links TRBV7-7 with TRBJ2-3, with 7 bases fitting TRBD2. The germline CDR1 and CDR2 sequences are SSHAT and FNYEAQ (reference sequence). The CDR3 is 14 residues long. DNA for the CDR3: TGTGCTAGCCGTTTTCTGCGGGAGCCAGATACGCAGTATTTT. This sequence encodes CASRFLREPDTQYF.

This clone occurred a few times. This rearrangement joins TRBV30 to TRBJ1-5, with D perhaps matching TRBD1 (5 bases). The germline V gene encodes CDR1 GTSNPN and CDR2 SVGIG (reference sequence). The CDR3 runs 14 residues. Trimming removed 0 bases from V and 2 bases from J, with 8 bases in between. CDR3 in DNA: TGTGCCTGGAGTGTGGGAGGGGGCAATCAGCCCCAGCATTTT. Translation gives CAWSVGGGNQPQHF. Complete variable domain (other parts from reference TRBV30 and TRBJ1-5): SQTIHQWPATLVQPVGSPLSLECTVEGTSNPNLYWYRQAAGRGLQLLFYSVGIGQISSEVPQNLSASRPQDRQFILSSKKLLLSDSGFYLCAWSVGGGNQPQHFGDGTRLSIL.

The rearrangement links TRBV14 to TRBJ1-1; no firm D call. This CDR3 region has 15 residues. Trimming cost V 3 bases and J 1 base, with 12 bases left between them. Germline-derived CDR1 and CDR2 are SGHDN and FVKESK. CDR3 sequence reads: CASSQTMTKNTEAFF. The CDR3 bases are TGTGCCAGCAGCCAGACCATGACAAAGAACACTGAAGCTTTCTTT.

This chain uses TRBV9 with TRBJ2-1; D is undetermined. The V end lost 0 bases, the J end lost 3 bases, and 13 bases lay between the germline ends. This CDR3 region has 16 residues. CDR1 SGDLS and CDR2 YYNGEE come from the germline V gene. In DNA form, the CDR3 reads TGTGCCAGCAGCGTAGTGCCTGGGAAAGGCTACAATGAGCAGTTCTTC. Protein: CASSVVPGKGYNEQFF.

The table lists this clone with a count of one. V gene TRBV11-1 combines with J gene TRBJ2-5; D may be TRBD2 (6 bases). V shed 1 base and J shed 7 bases, with 10 bases lying between them. CDR3 size: 13 residues. Germline lookup yields CDR1 SGHAT and CDR2 FQDESV (reference sequence). CDR3 sequence: CASSLEGGTTQYF. The CDR3 DNA follows: TGTGCCAGCAGCTTAGAGGGCGGGACGACCCAGTACTTC. The full variable domain, rest sourced from reference TRBV11-1 and TRBJ2-5, is EAEVAQSPRYKITEKSQAVAFWCDPISGHATLYWYRQILGQGPELLVQFQDESVVDDSQLPKDRFSAERLKGVDSTLKIQPAELGDSAMYLCASSLEGGTTQYFGPGTRLLVL.

The V gene is TRBV27, the J gene TRBJ2-3; D ambiguous. CDR3 length equals 15 residues. Trimming shortened V by 2 bases and J by 5 bases, and 14 bases separated the two germline ends. Germline CDR1 and CDR2: MNHEY and SMNVEV (reference sequence). For the CDR3, the DNA is TGTGCCAGCAGTTTAGTTTCGGGTTTGGGAGATACGCAGTATTTT. Its translation is CASSLVSGLGDTQYF.

The rearrangement joins TRBV11-3 to TRBJ2-2; D remains unclear. Germline assignment: CDR1 SGHNT and CDR2 YENEEA. This CDR3 region has 18 residues. V lost 0 bases to trimming and J lost 2 bases, with 16 bases between them. Here the CDR3 DNA reads TGTGCCAGCAGCTTAGAAGTCGTGGGTCTAACAAACACCGGGGAGCTGTTTTTT. Protein: CASSLEVVGLTNTGELFF.

This sequence joins TRBV19 and TRBJ1-5, with no clear D. Deletions cut 1 base from V and 5 bases from J, with 15 bases between. Germline V CDR1 and CDR2: LNHDA, SQIVND (reference sequence). The CDR3 has 16 amino acids. The CDR3 DNA is TGTGCCAGTAGTATAGGCGTCATGGGAGGCGATCAGCCCCAGCATTTT. It translates to CASSIGVMGGDQPQHF.

The genes are TRBV6-1 and TRBJ1-1; D is undetermined. CDR1 is MNHNS and CDR2 is SASEGT in the germline V gene. With 8 bases removed from V and 0 bases from J, the gap between germline ends came to 13 bases. The CDR3 contains 14 residues. The DNA for the CDR3 is TGTGCCAGCCTCCTTCGGGTCTTGAACACTGAAGCTTTCTTT. Translating gives CASLLRVLNTEAFF.

This chain joins TRBV10-3 and TRBJ2-3, with D tentatively TRBD1 (6 bases). This CDR3 is built from 12 residues. V dropped 2 bases and J dropped 6 bases, with 6 bases sitting between them. Germline values: CDR1 ENHRY, CDR2 SYGVKD. This CDR3 is CAISETGDTQYF. The CDR3 nucleotides are TGTGCCATCAGTGAGACAGGGGATACGCAGTATTTT.

J is TRBJ1-2 and V is TRBV5-1, with D possibly being TRBD1 (5 bases). CDR3 length: 12 residues. Germline V gene sequence: CDR1 SGHRS, CDR2 YFSETQ. The V end was cut by 1 base, the J end by 11 bases, with 12 bases between. The CDR3 DNA is TGCGCCAGCAGCTTGCAGGGCAGGTTATACACCTTC. It is translated as CASSLQGRLYTF.

This clone was recorded only once. V gene TRBV29-1 combines with J gene TRBJ1-1; D not resolved. The CDR3 spans 13 residues. V dropped 7 bases and J dropped 3 bases, with 15 bases sitting between them. Germline V CDR1 and CDR2: SQVTM, ANQGSEA. CDR3 bases: TGCAGCGCATACGGACGGACCGACACTGAAGCTTTCTTT. Protein product: CSAYGRTDTEAFF.

The J gene is TRBJ1-3, the V gene TRBV16, with 8 bases fitting TRBD1. The CDR3 is made up of 15 amino acids. Germline-derived CDR1 and CDR2 are KGHSY and FQNENV. V shed 2 bases and J 9 bases; nucleotides not matched to a gene: 9. The CDR3 DNA reads TGTGCCAGCAGCCAACGGACAGGGAATATAGGCACCATATATTTT. This sequence encodes CASSQRTGNIGTIYF. The full variable domain, in which reference TRBV16 and TRBJ1-3 provide the parts outside the CDR3, is GEEVAQTPKHLVRGEGQKAKLYCAPIKGHSYVFWYQQVLKNEFKFLISFQNENVFDETGMPKERFSAKCLPNSPCSLEIQATKLEDSAVYFCASSQRTGNIGTIYFGEGSWLTVV.